A selection of T cell receptor beta chains follows, all from one sample in a study of early T cells in non-severe SARS-CoV-2 infection. In TCRdb, the 5' RACE reads were re-called with MiXCR into one record per CDR3 protein. The sample holds about 80,000 distinct CDR3 sequences, 5% seen once. The sample in question was whole blood, obtained at baseline. The receptors shown here come from an adult who was a healthcare worker with PCR-confirmed SARS-CoV-2 infection or an uninfected control (not recorded which). Both conserved end residues are part of each CDR3. D genes are given only for firm matches. Only some rows state a clone size, as once, few, many or a class for expanded clones.

j_call clone_size d_call v_call cdr3_aa cdr3_nt
TRBJ2-3 - - TRBV11-3 CASSLGIGPDTQYF TGTGCCAGCAGCCTCGGGATAGGACCAGATACGCAGTATTTT
TRBJ1-2 - - TRBV3-1 CASSRGRSYTF TGTGCCAGCAGCCGGGGGAGGAGCTACACCTTC
TRBJ1-5 few - TRBV27 CASSLSMSGQPQHF TGTGCCAGCAGTTTATCGATGTCCGGCCAGCCCCAGCATTTT
TRBJ2-5 - TRBD2 TRBV5-4 CASSSTSISQETQYF TGTGCCAGCAGCTCGACTAGCATTTCCCAAGAGACCCAGTACTTC
TRBJ2-3 many - TRBV5-1 CASSPMASVTDTQYF TGCGCCAGCAGTCCGATGGCTAGCGTCACAGATACGCAGTATTTT
TRBJ2-7 few TRBD1 TRBV7-2 CASSVPDRGGYEQYF TGTGCCAGCAGCGTCCCGGACAGGGGAGGCTACGAGCAGTACTTC
TRBJ1-2 many - TRBV20-1 CSARDRERFGYTF TGCAGTGCTAGAGACAGGGAGAGGTTTGGCTACACCTTC
TRBJ1-5 many TRBD1 TRBV18 CASSPGTDLLNQPQHF TGTGCCAGCTCACCCGGGACAGACCTCCTCAATCAGCCCCAGCATTTT
TRBJ1-1 - - TRBV4-1 CASSQDPRNTEAFF TGCGCCAGCAGCCAAGACCCCAGGAACACTGAAGCTTTCTTT
TRBJ1-5 - TRBD1 TRBV20-1 CSASGPGGVQPQHF TGCAGTGCTAGCGGCCCAGGGGGAGTTCAGCCCCAGCATTTT
TRBJ2-3 many - TRBV7-3 CASSFIVTGSGTDTQYF TGTGCCAGCAGCTTCATCGTTACAGGATCCGGCACAGATACGCAGTATTTT
TRBJ2-3 many - TRBV6-5 CASSSTIPARVGTDTQYF TGTGCCAGCAGTTCCACCATCCCAGCCCGGGTAGGGACAGATACGCAGTATTTT
TRBJ1-4 - - TRBV3-1 CASSQDPGSANEKLFF TGTGCCAGCAGCCAAGATCCTGGGTCGGCTAATGAAAAACTGTTTTTT
TRBJ2-7 many - TRBV6-2/TRBV6-3 CASSQDIYEQYF TGTGCCAGCAGTCAGGACATCTACGAGCAGTACTTC
TRBJ2-7 many - TRBV30 CACTSEPYEQYF TGTGCCTGCACGTCCGAGCCCTACGAGCAGTACTTC
TRBJ1-6 few TRBD1 TRBV9 CASSWGQGRNSPLHF TGTGCCAGCAGCTGGGGACAGGGTAGGAACTCACCCCTCCACTTT
TRBJ2-7 many - TRBV6-5 CASSRSPTYEQYF TGTGCCAGCAGTCGCTCCCCCACCTACGAGCAGTACTTC
TRBJ2-1 - TRBD1 TRBV14 CASSLTGEINEQFF TGTGCCAGCAGCCTTACAGGGGAAATCAATGAGCAGTTCTTC
TRBJ2-7 many TRBD1 TRBV9 CASSVGGQGNHEQYF TGTGCCAGCAGCGTAGGGGGACAGGGTAACCACGAGCAGTACTTC
TRBJ2-1 few - TRBV12-2 CASRFYRYRRYNEQFF TGTGCAAGTCGCTTTTACCGGTACCGACGCTACAATGAGCAGTTCTTC
TRBJ2-1 many - TRBV2 CASSDKGQLYNEQFF TGTGCCAGCAGTGATAAGGGGCAACTTTACAATGAGCAGTTCTTC
TRBJ2-1 few TRBD2 TRBV12-3/TRBV12-4 CASSLGTSGMYEQFF TGTGCCAGCAGTTTGGGGACTAGCGGGATGTATGAGCAGTTCTTC
TRBJ2-7 few TRBD1 TRBV27 CASISRRQGIYEQYF TGTGCCAGCATCTCCAGGCGACAGGGGATCTACGAGCAGTACTTC
TRBJ2-1 - - TRBV6-2/TRBV6-3 CASRLRILNEQFF TGTGCCAGCAGACTACGGATCCTCAATGAGCAGTTCTTC
TRBJ2-7 - - TRBV14 CASSQSRQATYEQYF TGTGCCAGCAGCCAATCGCGACAGGCTACCTACGAGCAGTACTTC
TRBJ1-1 - - TRBV3-1 CASSQGYTDTEAFF TGTGCCAGCAGCCAAGGGTACACCGACACTGAAGCTTTCTTT
TRBJ2-7 many TRBD2 TRBV12-3/TRBV12-4 CASRTGLAGTYEQYF TGTGCCAGCAGGACTGGACTAGCGGGCACCTACGAGCAGTACTTC
TRBJ2-3 many - TRBV3-1 CASSQGTQYTDTQYF TGTGCCAGCAGCCAAGGGACGCAATACACAGATACGCAGTATTTT
TRBJ2-2 many - TRBV2 CASSRDMNTGELFF TGTGCCAGCAGTCGGGACATGAACACCGGGGAGCTGTTTTTT
TRBJ2-1 many - TRBV7-8 CASSMGGGEQFF TGTGCCAGCTCAATGGGAGGTGGTGAGCAGTTCTTC
TRBJ2-3 - - TRBV3-1 CASSQPLGGGKADTQYF TGTGCCAGCAGCCAACCTTTGGGTGGAGGGAAAGCAGATACGCAGTATTTT
TRBJ2-7 many - TRBV14 CASSQDTSHEQYF TGTGCCAGCAGCCAAGATACTTCCCACGAGCAGTACTTC
TRBJ1-6 few - TRBV7-9 CASSLAAGNYSPLHF TGTGCCAGCAGCTTAGCGGCAGGGAACTATTCACCCCTCCACTTT
TRBJ2-7 many - TRBV12-3/TRBV12-4 CASSLGEAGEQYF TGTGCCAGCAGTTTAGGGGAAGCGGGCGAGCAGTACTTC
TRBJ1-2 many - TRBV30 CAWTPHAYGYTF TGTGCCTGGACCCCCCATGCTTATGGCTACACCTTC
TRBJ2-1 - TRBD2 TRBV18 CASSLNSGGRYNEQFF TGTGCCAGCTCCCTGAATAGCGGGGGACGCTACAATGAGCAGTTCTTC
TRBJ2-7 - TRBD1 TRBV19 CASSPPEGDRAYEQYF TGTGCCAGTAGTCCACCCGAAGGGGACAGGGCCTACGAGCAGTACTTC
TRBJ2-7 many - TRBV11-2 CASSPSGRGSEQYF TGTGCCAGCAGCCCCAGCGGGCGGGGATCGGAGCAGTACTTC
TRBJ2-1 few - TRBV6-1 CASSERGSSYNEQFF TGTGCCAGCAGTGAACGGGGGAGCTCCTACAATGAGCAGTTCTTC
TRBJ1-5 many TRBD1 TRBV9 CASSVGGGAGQPQHF TGTGCCAGCAGCGTAGGAGGGGGCGCGGGTCAGCCCCAGCATTTT
TRBJ1-3 many - TRBV20-1 CSVRSGNTIYF TGCAGTGTCCGCTCTGGAAACACCATATATTTT
TRBJ2-1 many TRBD2 TRBV6-6 CASSYVLRLAGNGSYNEQFF TGTGCCAGCAGTTATGTCCTCCGACTAGCGGGGAACGGCTCCTACAATGAGCAGTTCTTC
TRBJ2-1 many TRBD1 TRBV5-5 CASSAPPGGDEQFF TGTGCCAGCAGCGCCCCACCAGGGGGCGACGAGCAGTTCTTC
TRBJ1-2 few - TRBV2 CASSESEGGSYGYTF TGTGCCAGCAGTGAAAGCGAGGGGGGCAGCTATGGCTACACCTTC
TRBJ2-3 - TRBD1 TRBV3-1 CASSQGTGWVDTQYF TGTGCCAGCAGCCAGGGGACAGGTTGGGTAGATACGCAGTATTTT
TRBJ2-1 many - TRBV7-9 CASSYTFGTPPNEQFF TGTGCCAGCAGTTACACCTTCGGGACCCCACCGAATGAGCAGTTCTTC
TRBJ1-1 many - TRBV11-2 CASSLEAGSASTEAFF TGTGCCAGCAGCTTAGAGGCCGGATCGGCGAGCACTGAAGCTTTCTTT
TRBJ2-7 many - TRBV6-2/TRBV6-3 CASSFHPTEQYF TGTGCCAGCAGTTTCCATCCTACAGAGCAGTACTTC
TRBJ1-6 - TRBD1 TRBV25-1 CASGGFNRGDSPLHF TGTGCCAGCGGGGGATTTAACAGGGGAGATTCACCCCTCCACTTT
TRBJ1-1 few TRBD1 TRBV5-1 CASTLVAGGTEAFF TGCGCCAGCACCCTGGTGGCAGGGGGCACTGAAGCTTTCTTT
TRBJ2-1 many - TRBV7-8 CASSLVSSSYNEQFF TGTGCCAGCAGCTTAGTATCCTCCTCCTACAATGAGCAGTTCTTC
TRBJ2-5 many - TRBV9 CASSRGRWEETQYF TGTGCCAGCAGCAGGGGGAGGTGGGAAGAGACCCAGTACTTC
TRBJ2-3 few - TRBV2 CASSGTRSSSTDTQYF TGTGCCAGCAGTGGTACTAGATCCTCTAGCACAGATACGCAGTATTTT
TRBJ2-2 - - TRBV7-6 CASSLSEGLMNTGELFF TGTGCCAGCAGCTTATCGGAGGGACTTATGAACACCGGGGAGCTGTTTTTT
TRBJ2-1 many - TRBV7-3 CASSPRERVYNEQFF TGTGCCAGCAGCCCCCGGGAGCGGGTGTACAATGAGCAGTTCTTC
TRBJ2-1 many - TRBV7-9 CASSKADSMGDEQFF TGTGCCAGCAGCAAGGCGGACTCGATGGGCGATGAGCAGTTCTTC
TRBJ2-3 - TRBD1 TRBV2 CASSGTGGTTDTQYF TGTGCCAGCAGTGGGACAGGGGGTACCACAGATACGCAGTATTTT
TRBJ2-1 few TRBD1 TRBV3-1 CASSQEGGQGNNEQFF TGTGCCAGCAGCCAAGAAGGGGGACAGGGTAACAATGAGCAGTTCTTC
TRBJ2-1 - TRBD1 TRBV11-2 CASSLRDRSPLYNEQFF TGTGCCAGCAGCTTGAGGGACAGGAGCCCGTTGTACAATGAGCAGTTCTTC
TRBJ1-4 few - TRBV10-3 CAIRAQGSRDEKLFF TGTGCCATCAGAGCACAGGGCAGCCGGGATGAAAAACTGTTTTTT